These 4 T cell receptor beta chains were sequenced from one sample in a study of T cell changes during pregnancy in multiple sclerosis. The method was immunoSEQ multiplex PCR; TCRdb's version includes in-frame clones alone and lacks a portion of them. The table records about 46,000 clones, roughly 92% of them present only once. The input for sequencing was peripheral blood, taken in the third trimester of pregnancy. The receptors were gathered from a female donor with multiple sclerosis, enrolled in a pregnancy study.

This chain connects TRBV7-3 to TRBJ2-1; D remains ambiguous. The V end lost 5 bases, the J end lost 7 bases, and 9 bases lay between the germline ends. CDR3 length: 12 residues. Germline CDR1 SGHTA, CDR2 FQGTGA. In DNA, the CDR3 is TGTGCCAGCAGCGAAGAGCTAAATGAGCAGTTCTTC. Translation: CASSEELNEQFF.

CDR3 sequence: CASSTPSGGYNEQFF. The CDR3 DNA reads TGTGCCAGCAGTACTCCTAGCGGGGGTTACAATGAGCAGTTCTTC. The V and J genes are TRBV2 and TRBJ2-1; 10 nucleotides align to TRBD2. Germline V CDR1 and CDR2: SNHLY, FYNNEI. V lost 5 bases to trimming and J lost 4 bases; unmatched junction nucleotides: 5. This CDR3 comprises 15 residues.

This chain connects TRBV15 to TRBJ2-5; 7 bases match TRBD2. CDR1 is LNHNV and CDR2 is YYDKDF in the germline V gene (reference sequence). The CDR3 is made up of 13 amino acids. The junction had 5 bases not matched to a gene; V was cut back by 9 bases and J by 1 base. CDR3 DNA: TGTGCCACAAGTGGGGGGGGCCAAGAGACCCAGTACTTC. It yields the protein CATSGGGQETQYF.

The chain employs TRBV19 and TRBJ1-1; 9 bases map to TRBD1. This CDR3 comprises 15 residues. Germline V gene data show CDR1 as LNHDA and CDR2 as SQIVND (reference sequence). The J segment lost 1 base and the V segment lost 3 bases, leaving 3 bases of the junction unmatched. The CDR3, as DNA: TGTGCCAGTAGTATCGACAGGGGGAGGAACACTGAAGCTTTCTTT. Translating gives CASSIDRGRNTEAFF.